Listed here is a single T cell receptor beta chain. This sample is part of a study of CD8 T cells in Susac syndrome. A quantity of roughly 0.5 to 1 ug RNA underwent reverse transcription using random hexamers. TCRdb re-called the immunoSEQ multiplex PCR reads with MiXCR, one entry per CDR3 protein. The sample records 150,000 to 250,000 distinct CDR3 sequences, about 95% being singletons. The V gene lost 1 base and the J gene lost 6 bases, with 13 bases spanning the gap. CDR3 length: 15 amino acids. In germline, CDR1 is SGHDN, CDR2 FVKESK. The sequence derives from a human donor with multiple sclerosis. Sequencing was performed on CD4+ T cells from PBMCs. V is TRBV14 and J is TRBJ2-4; possibly TRBD2 for D (6 bases). CDR3 in amino acids: CASSQGRGRGNIQYF. The CDR3 DNA reads as TGTGCCAGCAGCCAAGGTCGGGGGAGAGGAAACATTCAGTACTTC. Using reference TRBV14 and TRBJ2-4 for the parts outside the CDR3, the full variable domain is EAGVTQFPSHSVIEKGQTVTLRCDPISGHDNLYWYRRVMGKEIKFLLHFVKESKQDESGMPNNRFLAERTGGTYSTLKVQPAELEDSGVYFCASSQGRGRGNIQYFGAGTRLSVL.